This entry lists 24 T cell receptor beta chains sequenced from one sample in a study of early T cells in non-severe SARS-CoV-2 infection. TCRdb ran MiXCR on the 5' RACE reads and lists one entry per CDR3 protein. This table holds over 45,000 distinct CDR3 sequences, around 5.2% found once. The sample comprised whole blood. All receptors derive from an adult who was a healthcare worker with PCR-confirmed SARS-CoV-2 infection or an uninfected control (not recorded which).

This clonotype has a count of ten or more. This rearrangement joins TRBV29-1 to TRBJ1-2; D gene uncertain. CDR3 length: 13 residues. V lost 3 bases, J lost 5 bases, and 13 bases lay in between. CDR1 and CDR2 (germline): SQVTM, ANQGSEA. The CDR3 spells CSVDIARKYGYTF. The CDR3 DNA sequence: TGCAGCGTTGATATTGCACGAAAATATGGCTACACCTTC.

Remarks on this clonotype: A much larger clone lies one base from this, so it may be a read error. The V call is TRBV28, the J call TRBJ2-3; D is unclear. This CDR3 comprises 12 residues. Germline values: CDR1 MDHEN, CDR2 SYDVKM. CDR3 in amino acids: CVSTRVGDTQYF. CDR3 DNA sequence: TGTGTCAGCACAAGGGTCGGGGATACGCAGTATTTT.

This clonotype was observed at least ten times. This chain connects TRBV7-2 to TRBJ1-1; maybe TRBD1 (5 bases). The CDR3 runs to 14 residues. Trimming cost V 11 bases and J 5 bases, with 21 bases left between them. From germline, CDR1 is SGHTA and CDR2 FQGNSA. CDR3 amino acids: CASNSGTGRTEAFF. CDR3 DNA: TGTGCCTCGAACTCGGGGACGGGGCGGACTGAAGCTTTCTTT.

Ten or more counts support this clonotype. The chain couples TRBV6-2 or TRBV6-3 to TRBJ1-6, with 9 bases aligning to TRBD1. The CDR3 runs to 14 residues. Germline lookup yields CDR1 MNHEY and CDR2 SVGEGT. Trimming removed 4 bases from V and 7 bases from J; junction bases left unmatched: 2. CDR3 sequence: CASSWTGDNSPLHF. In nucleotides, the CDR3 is TGTGCCAGCAGTTGGACAGGGGACAATTCACCCCTCCACTTT.

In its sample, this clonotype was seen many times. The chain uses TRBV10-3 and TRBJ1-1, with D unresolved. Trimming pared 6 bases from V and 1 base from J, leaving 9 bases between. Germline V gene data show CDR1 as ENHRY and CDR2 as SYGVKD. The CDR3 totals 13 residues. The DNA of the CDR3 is TGTGCCATCAGCAGGTCCAGGAACACTGAAGCTTTCTTT. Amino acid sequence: CAISRSRNTEAFF.

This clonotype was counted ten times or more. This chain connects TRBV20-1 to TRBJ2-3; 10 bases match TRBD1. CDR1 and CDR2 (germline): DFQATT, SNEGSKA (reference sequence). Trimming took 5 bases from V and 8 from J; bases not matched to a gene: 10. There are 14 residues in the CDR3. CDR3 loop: CSALGQGGTSTQYF. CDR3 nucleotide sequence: TGCAGTGCTTTAGGACAGGGGGGAACGAGTACGCAGTATTTT.

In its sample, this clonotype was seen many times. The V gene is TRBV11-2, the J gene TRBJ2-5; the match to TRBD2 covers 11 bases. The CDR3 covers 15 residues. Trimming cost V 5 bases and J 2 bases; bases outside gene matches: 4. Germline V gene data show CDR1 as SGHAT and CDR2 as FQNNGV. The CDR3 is CASSHRLAGQETQYF. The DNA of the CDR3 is TGTGCCAGCAGCCATAGACTAGCGGGGCAAGAGACCCAGTACTTC.

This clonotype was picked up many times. CDR3 loop: CASSLGWLTSSYNEQFF. In nucleotides, the CDR3 is TGTGCCAGCAGCTTGGGATGGCTTACAAGCTCCTACAATGAGCAGTTCTTC. This sequence joins TRBV5-4 and TRBJ2-1; no firm D call. This CDR3 is 17 amino acids long. Trimming shortened V by 0 bases and J by 0 bases, and 13 bases separated the two germline ends. Germline loops: CDR1 SGHNT, CDR2 YYREEE (reference sequence).

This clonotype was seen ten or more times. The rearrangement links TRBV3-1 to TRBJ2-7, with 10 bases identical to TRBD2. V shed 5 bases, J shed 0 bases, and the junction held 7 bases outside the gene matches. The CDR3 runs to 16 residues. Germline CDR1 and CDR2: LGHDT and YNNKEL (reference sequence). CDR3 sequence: CASSGGLADHSYEQYF. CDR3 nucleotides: TGTGCCAGCAGCGGAGGACTAGCGGACCACTCCTACGAGCAGTACTTC.

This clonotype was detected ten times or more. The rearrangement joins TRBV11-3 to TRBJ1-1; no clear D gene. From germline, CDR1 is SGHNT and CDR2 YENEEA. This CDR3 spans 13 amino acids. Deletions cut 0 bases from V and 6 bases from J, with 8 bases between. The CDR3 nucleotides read TGTGCCAGCAGCTTAGATCCGGGCGCTGAAGCTTTCTTT. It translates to CASSLDPGAEAFF.

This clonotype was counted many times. The CDR3 spells CASTSPVPGTSRPAYSYEQYF. Here the CDR3 DNA reads TGTGCCAGCACCTCGCCCGTCCCCGGGACTAGTCGACCTGCCTACAGTTACGAGCAGTACTTC. The rearrangement uses TRBV28 and TRBJ2-7, with TRBD2 matching 8 bases. V was clipped by 7 bases and J by 4 bases; unmatched bases: 30. Germline V gene sequence: CDR1 MDHEN, CDR2 SYDVKM. CDR3 length equals 21 residues.

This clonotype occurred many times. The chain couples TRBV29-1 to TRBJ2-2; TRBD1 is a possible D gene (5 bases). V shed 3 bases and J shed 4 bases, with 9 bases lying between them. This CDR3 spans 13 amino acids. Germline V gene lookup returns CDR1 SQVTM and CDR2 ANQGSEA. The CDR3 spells CSVDPDTTGELFF. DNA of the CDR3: TGCAGCGTTGACCCGGACACCACCGGGGAGCTGTTTTTT.

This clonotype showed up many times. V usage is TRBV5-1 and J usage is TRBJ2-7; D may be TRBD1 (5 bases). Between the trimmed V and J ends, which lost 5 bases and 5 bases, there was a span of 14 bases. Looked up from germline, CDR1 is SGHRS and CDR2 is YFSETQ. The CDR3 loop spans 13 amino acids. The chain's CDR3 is CASRREVRDEQYF. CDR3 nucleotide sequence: TGCGCCAGCAGGCGTGAGGTCAGGGACGAGCAGTACTTC.

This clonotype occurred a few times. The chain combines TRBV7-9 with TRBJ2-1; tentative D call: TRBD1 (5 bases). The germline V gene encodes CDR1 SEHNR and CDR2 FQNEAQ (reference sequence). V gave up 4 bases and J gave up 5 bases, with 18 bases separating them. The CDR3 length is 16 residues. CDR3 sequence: CASSSGQGVVDNEQFF. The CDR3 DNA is TGTGCCAGCAGCTCAGGACAAGGGGTTGTGGACAATGAGCAGTTCTTC.

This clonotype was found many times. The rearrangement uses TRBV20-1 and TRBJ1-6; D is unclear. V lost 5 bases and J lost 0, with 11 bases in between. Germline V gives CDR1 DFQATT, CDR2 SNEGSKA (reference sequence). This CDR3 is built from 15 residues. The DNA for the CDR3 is TGCAGTGCTGGAACGGGGAGCTCCTATAATTCACCCCTCCACTTT. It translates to CSAGTGSSYNSPLHF.

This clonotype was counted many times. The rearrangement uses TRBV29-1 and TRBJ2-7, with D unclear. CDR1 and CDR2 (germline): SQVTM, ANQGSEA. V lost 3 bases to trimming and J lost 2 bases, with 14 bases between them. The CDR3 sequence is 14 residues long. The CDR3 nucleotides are TGCAGCGTTGACTCGACTTCAGGAACCTACGAGCAGTACTTC. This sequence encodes CSVDSTSGTYEQYF.

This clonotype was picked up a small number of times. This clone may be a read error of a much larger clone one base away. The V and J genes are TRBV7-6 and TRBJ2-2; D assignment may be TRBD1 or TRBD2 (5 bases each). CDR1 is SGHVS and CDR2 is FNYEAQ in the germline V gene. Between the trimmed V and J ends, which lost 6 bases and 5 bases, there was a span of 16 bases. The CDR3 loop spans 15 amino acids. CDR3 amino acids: CASSLSRGGTGELFF. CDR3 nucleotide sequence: TGTGCCAGCAGTTTGTCTCGGGGCGGGACCGGGGAGCTGTTTTTT.

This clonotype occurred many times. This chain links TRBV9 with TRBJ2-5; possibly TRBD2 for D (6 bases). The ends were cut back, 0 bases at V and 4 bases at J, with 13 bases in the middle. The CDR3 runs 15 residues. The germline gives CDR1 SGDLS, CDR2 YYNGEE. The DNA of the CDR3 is TGTGCCAGCAGCGTAGCTGGAGGGGAAGTAGAGACCCAGTACTTC. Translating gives CASSVAGGEVETQYF.

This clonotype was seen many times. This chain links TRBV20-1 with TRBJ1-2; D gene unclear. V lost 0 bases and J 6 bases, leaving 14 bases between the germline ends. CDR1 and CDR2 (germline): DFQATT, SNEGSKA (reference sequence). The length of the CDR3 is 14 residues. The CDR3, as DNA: TGCAGTGCTAGAGATGGAGAAGTTCCCCATGGCTACACCTTC. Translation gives CSARDGEVPHGYTF.

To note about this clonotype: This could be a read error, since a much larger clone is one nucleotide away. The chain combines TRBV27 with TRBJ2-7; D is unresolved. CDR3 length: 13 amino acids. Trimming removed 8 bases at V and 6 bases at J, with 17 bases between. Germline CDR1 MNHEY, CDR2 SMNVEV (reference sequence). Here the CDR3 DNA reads TGTGCCAGCGCCGGCAGACCCCTCAGCGAGCAGTACTTC. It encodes CASAGRPLSEQYF.

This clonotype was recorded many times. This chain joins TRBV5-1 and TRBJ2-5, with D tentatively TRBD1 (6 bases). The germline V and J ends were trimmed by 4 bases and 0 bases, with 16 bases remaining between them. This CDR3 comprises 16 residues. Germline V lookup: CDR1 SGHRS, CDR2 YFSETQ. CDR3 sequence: CASSDRGQGYQETQYF. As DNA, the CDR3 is TGCGCCAGCAGCGACAGAGGCCAGGGGTACCAAGAGACCCAGTACTTC.

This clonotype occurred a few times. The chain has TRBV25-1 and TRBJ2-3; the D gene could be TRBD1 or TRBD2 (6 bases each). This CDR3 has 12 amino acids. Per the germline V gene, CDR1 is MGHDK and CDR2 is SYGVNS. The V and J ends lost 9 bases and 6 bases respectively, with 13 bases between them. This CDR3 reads CASTGAPDTQYF. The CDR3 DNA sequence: TGTGCCAGTACGGGGGCGCCCGATACGCAGTATTTT.

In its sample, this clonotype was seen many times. The CDR3 sequence: CASSSGTALNNEQFF. The DNA for the CDR3 is TGTGCCAGCAGCTCCGGGACTGCGTTGAACAATGAGCAGTTCTTC. The chain joins TRBV11-3 to TRBJ2-1; TRBD2 is a possible D gene (6 bases). CDR3 size: 15 residues. In germline, CDR1 is SGHNT, CDR2 YENEEA. V dropped 4 bases and J dropped 5 bases, with 15 bases sitting between them. Drawing the rest from reference TRBV11-3 and TRBJ2-1, the complete variable domain is EAGVVQSPRYKIIEKKQPVAFWCNPISGHNTLYWYLQNLGQGPELLIRYENEEAVDDSQLPKDRFSAERLKGVDSTLKIQPAELGDSAVYLCASSSGTALNNEQFFGPGTRLTVL.

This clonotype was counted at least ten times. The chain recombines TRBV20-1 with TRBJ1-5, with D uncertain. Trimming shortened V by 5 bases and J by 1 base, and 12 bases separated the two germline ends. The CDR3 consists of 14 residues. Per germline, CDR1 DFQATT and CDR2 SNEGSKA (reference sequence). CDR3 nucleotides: TGCAGTGCTGGAACAGACCGGAGCAATCAGCCCCAGCATTTT. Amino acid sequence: CSAGTDRSNQPQHF.